This T cell receptor beta chain was found in a study of breast tumors, draining lymph nodes, adjacent tissues. Broader study findings: That most tumor T cells come from lymph nodes remained unproven. Findings are consistent with lymph node origin and intratumoral expansion of most tumor T cells. Luminal-like breast cancer showed significantly greater tumor-nontumor repertoire similarity than basal-like breast cancer did. Compared with lymph nodes, tumors were less diverse; compared with nontumor tissue, more.

Samples came from axillary lymph nodes draining the breast cancer. Comment on this clonotype: The antigen remains unidentified. A much larger clone differs by one base, so this may be a read error.

TCRdb redid the calling of the multiplex PCR reads with MiXCR, one entry per CDR3 protein. The profile shows 180,000 or so distinct CDR3 sequences, approximately 33% of them singletons. Trimming took off 1 base at V and 3 bases at J, with 16 bases between the two ends. Germline lookup yields CDR1 SGHDN and CDR2 FVKESK. The CDR3 is 16 amino acids. What was sequenced was axillary lymph node tissue. The chain links TRBV14 to TRBJ2-7; D is perhaps TRBD1 or TRBD2 (5 bases each). The receptor comes from a female donor with breast cancer. Some clones in this sample may be carry-over from other donors' samples. CDR3 loop: CASSQATRGRNYEQYF. The CDR3 coding sequence is TGTGCCAGCAGCCAAGCCACTAGGGGAAGAAACTACGAGCAGTACTTC.